The 6 T cell receptor beta chains given below trace back to one sample, sequenced in a study of Graves' ophthalmopathy and Graves' hyperthyroidism. For repertoire sequencing, the TCR beta CDR3 regions were amplified from RNA transcripts. The workflow started with a first-round RT-PCR run with HTBI primers and then moved on to a second-round multiplex PCR. Via MiXCR, TCRdb re-called the multiplex PCR reads, giving one row per CDR3 protein. This table has 150,000 or so distinct CDR3 sequences, approximately 40% appearing once. The sample taken for sequencing was peripheral blood. These TCRs come from a man aged 25-45 years with Graves' ophthalmopathy.

The rearrangement links TRBV28 to TRBJ1-5; D ambiguous. CDR3 size: 15 residues. Germline assignment: CDR1 MDHEN and CDR2 SYDVKM. V shed 5 bases and J shed 2 bases, with 13 bases lying between them. The CDR3 nucleotides are TGTGCCAGCAGTCTACGACCAGCCGGCAATCAGCCCCAGCATTTT. This encodes CASSLRPAGNQPQHF.

The J gene is TRBJ2-5, the V gene TRBV5-1; tentative D call: TRBD2 (5 bases). Trimming took off 5 bases at V and 4 bases at J, with 15 bases between the two ends. Looked up from germline, CDR1 is SGHRS and CDR2 is YFSETQ. CDR3 length: 14 residues. The CDR3 coding sequence is TGCGCCAGCAGGAGGGCAATGGGTGGAGAGACCCAGTACTTC. Residues: CASRRAMGGETQYF. Drawing the rest from reference TRBV5-1 and TRBJ2-5, the complete variable domain is KAGVTQTPRYLIKTRGQQVTLSCSPISGHRSVSWYQQTPGQGLQFLFEYFSETQRNKGNFPGRFSGRQFSNSRSEMNVSTLELGDSALYLCASRRAMGGETQYFGPGTRLLVL.

This clonotype came up many times. V gene TRBV4-1 combines with J gene TRBJ2-5, with a possible D match to TRBD2 (5 bases). V was trimmed by 0 bases and J by 9 bases, leaving 14 bases between them. Germline CDR1 reads MGHRA; CDR2 reads YSYEKL. This CDR3 contains 14 residues. The CDR3 coding sequence is TGCGCCAGCAGCCAAGATACAGCCGCCGGGGCCCAGTACTTC. This translates into CASSQDTAAGAQYF.

This clonotype was counted ten times or more. V usage is TRBV7-9 and J usage is TRBJ1-3; D is unresolved. The germline V gene has CDR1 SEHNR and CDR2 FQNEAQ (reference sequence). Trimming removed 2 bases at V and 7 bases at J, with 15 bases between. This CDR3 has 15 amino acids. This CDR3 is CASSLTIRIKNTIYF. CDR3 coding DNA: TGTGCCAGCAGCTTAACCATCAGGATTAAGAACACCATATATTTT.

The genes are TRBV24-1 and TRBJ2-7, with unresolved D. Trimming took 9 bases from V and 3 from J, leaving 14 bases between them. The CDR3 extends over 13 amino acids. Looked up from germline, CDR1 is KGHDR and CDR2 is SFDVKD. CDR3 sequence reads: CATYIAGYYEQYF. CDR3 sequence (DNA): TGTGCCACCTACATAGCAGGTTACTACGAGCAGTACTTC.

In this sample, this clonotype turned up many times. This chain uses TRBV4-1 with TRBJ1-1, with a weak D call TRBD1 (5 bases). In germline, CDR1 is MGHRA, CDR2 YSYEKL. The CDR3 has 17 amino acids. The ends were cut back, 3 bases at V and 3 bases at J, with 20 bases in the middle. CDR3: CASSHHLSSRGDTEAFF. The CDR3 DNA reads TGCGCCAGCAGCCACCACCTCTCAAGTCGGGGGGACACTGAAGCTTTCTTT.